Reported below is one T cell receptor beta chain. Its cognate antigen is unknown. This sample was included in a study of cytomegalovirus exposure and HLA in healthy donors. Overall study findings and caveats: Confirmation in vitro established that a few CMV-associated chains were specific for CMV antigens. Cytomegalovirus association was listed for 150 to 200 TCR beta chains.

The CDR3 has 13 amino acids. Germline V CDR1 and CDR2: SNHLY, FYNNEI. V was pared by 6 bases and J by 3 bases, with 3 bases of the junction left unmatched. TCRdb's copy holds only in-frame clones and misses some; the assay was immunoSEQ multiplex PCR. The data show 60,000 to 85,000 clones, 96% seen once. The sequence came from a woman under 30 in good health and CMV-seropositive. Sequenced material: PBMCs. The chain uses TRBV2 and TRBJ2-7; 9 bases line up with TRBD1. The CDR3 nucleotides read TGTGCCAGCAGGAGGACAGGGGTCTACGAGCAGTACTTC. It specifies CASRRTGVYEQYF.